This TCR beta chain derives from a study of CD8+ T cells in alopecia areata. Background on the study: A regimen of oral tofacitinib, 5 to 10 mg twice daily, was given to treated patients.

Treatment noted: oral pan-JAK inhibitor, 5-10 mg twice daily. cDNA prepared by RNA extraction and subsequent reverse transcription served as the template for sequencing. Profiling relied on immunoSEQ multiplex PCR, and the TCRdb table lists in-frame clones only, not all of them. Here the sample spans around 200,000 clones, more than 55% being singletons. With 7 bases removed from V and 3 bases from J, the gap between germline ends came to 13 bases. The CDR3 sequence is 12 residues long. Per the germline V gene, CDR1 is SQVTM and CDR2 is ANQGSEA. The chain is built from TRBV29-1 and TRBJ2-7; no clear D gene. This TCR was recovered from a human donor with alopecia areata. Here the sequenced sample was CD4+ T cells sorted from blood, taken at week 4, from a patient treated with tofacitinib. CDR3 protein: CSAGRGYYEQYF. CDR3 DNA sequence: TGCAGCGCCGGACGTGGATACTACGAGCAGTACTTC.